This T cell receptor (beta chain) originates from a study of blood T cells in healthy people across ages. Findings and caveats of the study: A roughly linear fall in TCR beta diversity per million T cells was seen with increasing age.

Together with a sample-barcoded 5' primer, a J-beta primer mix was included in a second PCR lasting 7 to 11 cycles. At least 2.5 million CDR3-containing paired-end reads were obtained per sample. Each CDR3 protein is one row after TCRdb ran MiXCR on the 5' RACE reads. The sample has 1.5 million to 2 million distinct CDR3 sequences; 30% to 40% are singletons. A remark on this clonotype: Its antigen remains unknown.

PBMCs were isolated at a quantity of at least 6 million per sample. This clonotype was obtained from a human donor in good health. Sequenced sample: blood.

The CDR3 DNA reads TGTGCCAGCCTCGGGACCGGGTTTGAAGCTTTCTTT. Translation gives CASLGTGFEAFF. V and J are TRBV5-6 and TRBJ1-1, with D tentatively TRBD1 (5 bases). V was cut by 7 bases and J by 7 bases, with 14 bases left in between. Germline V gene data show CDR1 as SGHDT and CDR2 as YYEEEE. The CDR3 spans 12 residues.